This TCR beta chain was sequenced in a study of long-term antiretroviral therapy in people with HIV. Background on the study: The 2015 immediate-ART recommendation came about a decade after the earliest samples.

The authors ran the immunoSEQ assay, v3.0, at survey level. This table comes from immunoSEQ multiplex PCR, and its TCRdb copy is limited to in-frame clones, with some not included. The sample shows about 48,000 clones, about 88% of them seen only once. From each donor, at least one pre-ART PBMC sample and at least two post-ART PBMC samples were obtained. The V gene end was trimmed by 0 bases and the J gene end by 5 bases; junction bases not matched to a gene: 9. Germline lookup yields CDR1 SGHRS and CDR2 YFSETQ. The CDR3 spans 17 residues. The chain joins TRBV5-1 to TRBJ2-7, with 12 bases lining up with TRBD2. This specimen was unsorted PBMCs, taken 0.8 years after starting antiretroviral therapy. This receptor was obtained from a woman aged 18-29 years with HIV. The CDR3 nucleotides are TGCGCCAGCAGCTTGGGATGGCTAGCGGGAGGGCCCCACGAGCAGTACTTC. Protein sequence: CASSLGWLAGGPHEQYF.